This T cell receptor (beta chain) was captured in a study of shared clonotypes between healthy human individuals. The CDR3 covers 12 residues. Germline V lookup: CDR1 MNHEY, CDR2 SVGAGI. V lost 10 bases, J lost 3 bases, and 3 bases stayed unmatched. Recent vaccinations or acute infections were absent in the healthy HIV-negative adult donors. A CD45RA+ naive subset and a CD45RA-negative memory subset were split from CD4+ cells. Each subset's genomic DNA was split evenly across several immunoSEQ plates. Measured with immunoSEQ multiplex PCR; TCRdb has only the in-frame clones, and not every one. The table shows some 1.1 million clones, with 70% to 85% occurring only once.

The receptor's source is a man aged 18 to 29 in good health. Some clones in this sample may be carry-over from other donors' samples. This chain links TRBV6-5 with TRBJ1-1, with TRBD1 matching over 9 bases. Material: memory CD4+ T cells from PBMCs. Documented subset: CD45RA-negative fraction. The CDR3 loop reads CATYRGHTEAFF. CDR3 DNA: TGTGCCACCTACAGGGGGCACACTGAAGCTTTCTTT.